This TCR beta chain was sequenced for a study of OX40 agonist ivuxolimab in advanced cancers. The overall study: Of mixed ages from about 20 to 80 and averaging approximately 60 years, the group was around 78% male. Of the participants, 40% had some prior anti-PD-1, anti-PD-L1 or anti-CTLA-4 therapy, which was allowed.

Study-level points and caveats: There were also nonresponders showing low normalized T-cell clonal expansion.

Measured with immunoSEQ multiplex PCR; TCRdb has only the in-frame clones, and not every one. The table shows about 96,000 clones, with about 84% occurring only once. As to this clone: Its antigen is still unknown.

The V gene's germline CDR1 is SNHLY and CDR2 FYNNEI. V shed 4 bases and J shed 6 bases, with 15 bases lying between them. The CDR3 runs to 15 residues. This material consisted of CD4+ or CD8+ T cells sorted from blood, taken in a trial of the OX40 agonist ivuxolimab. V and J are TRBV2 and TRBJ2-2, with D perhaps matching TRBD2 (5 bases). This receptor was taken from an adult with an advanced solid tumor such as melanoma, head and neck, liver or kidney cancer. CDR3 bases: TGTGCCAGCAGTGGAGCACGGGGTATGGCCGGGGAGCTGTTTTTT. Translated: CASSGARGMAGELFF. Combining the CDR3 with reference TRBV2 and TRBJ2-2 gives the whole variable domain EPEVTQTPSHQVTQMGQEVILRCVPISNHLYFYWYRQILGQKVEFLVSFYNNEISEKSEIFDDQFSVERPDGSNFTLKIRSTKLEDSAMYFCASSGARGMAGELFFGEGSRLTVL.